These 15 T cell receptor beta chains were all obtained from the same sample, sequenced in a study of blood T cell repertoires in COVID-19. Only in-frame clones appear in the TCRdb table, and some are missing; sequencing was by immunoSEQ multiplex PCR. The repertoire has under 200,000 clones, around 87% of them found once; the top ten carry 0.58%. Input material: peripheral blood. The receptors come from a man between 60 and 75 years old with COVID-19, enrolled during active disease.

The DNA for the CDR3 is TGTGCCAGCAGCTCGGACCCAGCGGCCTACGAGCAGTACTTC. Protein sequence: CASSSDPAAYEQYF. The chain recombines TRBV3-1 (or the pseudogene TRBV3-2) with TRBJ2-7, with a tentative D call TRBD2 (5 bases). V lost 5 bases and J 2 bases, leaving 13 bases between the germline ends. This CDR3 comprises 14 residues. Germline CDR1 LGHDT, CDR2 YNNKEL (reference sequence).

The V and J genes are TRBV2 and TRBJ1-1; no clear D gene. V was shortened by 7 bases and J by 1 base, with 10 bases between the two germline ends. The germline V gene has CDR1 SNHLY and CDR2 FYNNEI. The CDR3 consists of 13 residues. For the CDR3, the DNA is TGTGCCAGCATTAGGGAGGAGAACACTGAAGCTTTCTTT. Residues: CASIREENTEAFF.

V usage is TRBV7-8 and J usage is TRBJ2-7; TRBD1 aligns across 7 bases. The length of the CDR3 is 14 residues. Germline V gives CDR1 SGHVS, CDR2 FQNEAQ. With 5 bases clipped from V and 2 bases from J, the junction kept 6 bases outside the gene matches. This CDR3 is CASSRRQGPYEQYF. The CDR3 nucleotides are TGTGCCAGCAGCCGCCGACAGGGACCCTACGAGCAGTACTTC.

This chain links TRBV5-1 with TRBJ2-7; 7 nucleotides match TRBD2. Germline-derived CDR1 and CDR2 are SGHRS and YFSETQ. This CDR3 is built from 14 residues. V dropped 0 bases and J dropped 6; count of bases not matched to a gene: 6. The CDR3 loop is CASSLAFRGGEQYF. The CDR3 DNA reads TGCGCCAGCAGCTTGGCCTTCCGCGGGGGCGAGCAGTACTTC.

In its sample, this clone was seen a few times. The V gene is TRBV21-1, the J gene TRBJ2-4; the table's TRBD2 call for D was not verified on the DNA. TRBV21-1 is a pseudogene. The CDR3 is 16 amino acids. In nucleotides, the CDR3 is TGTGCCAGCAGCCCTCCGTCGAGACTAGCCAAAAACATTCAGTACTTC. This translates into CASSPPSRLAKNIQYF.

This clone was seen just once. The CDR3: CASSIGPVRGRRGRQPQHF. The CDR3 DNA reads TGTGCCAGTAGTATAGGCCCCGTCAGGGGGCGCCGAGGACGTCAGCCCCAGCATTTT. The V call is TRBV19, the J call TRBJ1-5, with 8 bases lining up with TRBD1. CDR3 length: 19 residues. CDR1 is LNHDA and CDR2 is SQIVND in the germline V gene (reference sequence). The junction had 17 bases not matched to a gene; V was cut back by 1 base and J by 6 bases.

About this clone: This same CDR3 is encoded by further DNA sequences in the sample. The gene calls are TRBV5-1 and TRBJ2-2, with 10 nucleotides matching TRBD1. This CDR3 contains 15 residues. The germline V gene has CDR1 SGHRS and CDR2 YFSETQ. J gave up 7 bases and V 4 bases, and 7 bases lay outside the gene matches. In DNA form, the CDR3 reads TGCGCCAGCAGCATCCGGGACAGGGGTGGCGGGGAGCTGTTTTTT. Protein sequence: CASSIRDRGGGELFF.

The rearrangement joins TRBV4-3 to TRBJ1-5, with 11 nucleotides matching TRBD1. The V segment lost 5 bases and the J segment 2 bases; nucleotides outside the gene matches: 5. Germline CDR1 LGHNA, CDR2 YSLEER. The CDR3 sequence is 16 residues long. CDR3 DNA: TGCGCCAGCAGCGAGGACAGGGGGCAGGGCAATCAGCCCCAGCATTTT. Translating gives CASSEDRGQGNQPQHF.

The rearrangement uses TRBV9 and TRBJ2-3; tentatively, D is TRBD2 (6 bases). Trimming removed 4 bases at V and 2 bases at J, with 17 bases between. The V gene's germline CDR1 is SGDLS and CDR2 YYNGEE. The CDR3 is 16 residues long. CDR3 nucleotide sequence: TGTGCCAGCAGCCCCGGCGCTAGCGTATACACAGATACGCAGTATTTT. Encoded protein: CASSPGASVYTDTQYF.

The chain combines TRBV30 with TRBJ1-4; tentatively, D is TRBD1 (6 bases). Trimming removed 1 base at V and 12 bases at J, with 12 bases between. Germline CDR1 GTSNPN, CDR2 SVGIG (reference sequence). The CDR3 is made up of 12 amino acids. CDR3 amino acids: CAWSATGKELFF. In nucleotides, the CDR3 is TGTGCCTGGAGTGCCACAGGGAAGGAACTGTTTTTT.

The V gene is TRBV7-3, the J gene TRBJ2-1; D may be TRBD2 (5 bases). The CDR3 sequence is 14 residues long. Trimming shortened V by 2 bases and J by 9 bases, and 14 bases separated the two germline ends. Germline CDR1 reads SGHTA; CDR2 reads FQGTGA. Here the CDR3 DNA reads TGTGCCAGCAGCTTAGGCGTAGCGTCCGGTGAGCAGTTCTTC. Translated, it gives CASSLGVASGEQFF. Complete variable domain (other parts from reference TRBV7-3 and TRBJ2-1): GAGVSQTPSNKVTEKGKYVELRCDPISGHTALYWYRQSLGQGPEFLIYFQGTGAADDSGLPNDRFFAVRPEGSVSTLKIQRTERGDSAVYLCASSLGVASGEQFFGPGTRLTVL.

The J gene is TRBJ2-2, the V gene TRBV4-3, with a possible D match to TRBD2 (5 bases). Germline V gene data show CDR1 as LGHNA and CDR2 as YSLEER. The V and J ends lost 0 bases and 1 base respectively, with 12 bases between them. CDR3 length: 17 amino acids. Written as DNA, the CDR3 is TGCGCCAGCAGCCAAGAGATGGCGAGGGTGAACACCGGGGAGCTGTTTTTT. Translating gives CASSQEMARVNTGELFF.

The chain employs TRBV3-1 (or the pseudogene TRBV3-2) and TRBJ2-3; 7 nucleotides line up with TRBD2. This CDR3 spans 13 amino acids. CDR1 and CDR2 from the germline V gene are LGHDT and YNNKEL (reference sequence). V shed 3 bases and J 11 bases; nucleotides not matched to a gene: 8. The CDR3 nucleotides read TGTGCCAGCAGCCAGACTTCTAGCGGCCAGCAGTATTTT. Protein sequence: CASSQTSSGQQYF.

The V gene is TRBV2, the J gene TRBJ1-1, with D perhaps matching TRBD1 (5 bases). CDR1 SNHLY and CDR2 FYNNEI come from the germline V gene. This CDR3 is 15 amino acids long. The germline V and J ends were trimmed by 6 bases and 4 bases, with 18 bases remaining between them. Here the CDR3 DNA reads TGTGCCAGCAGACCAACCCAGGGACTGGGCACTGAAGCTTTCTTT. Its protein is CASRPTQGLGTEAFF.

The J gene is TRBJ2-3, the V gene TRBV7-8, with 8 bases that match TRBD2. The CDR3 totals 17 residues. Trimming cost V 5 bases and J 1 base; bases outside gene matches: 11. Per the germline V gene, CDR1 is SGHVS and CDR2 is FQNEAQ. CDR3 sequence reads: CASSLDPGSGGTDTQYF. The CDR3 DNA follows: TGTGCCAGCAGCCTGGACCCGGGTAGCGGGGGCACAGATACGCAGTATTTT.